This record covers a single T cell receptor beta chain. Its antigen is undetermined. These data belong to a study of cytomegalovirus exposure and HLA in healthy donors. Study-level results: With later analysis, a missense DCLRE1C variant became linked to TCR beta V- and J-gene trimming.

PCR amplification relied on 60 Vbeta primers (plus 13 Jbeta primers). Measured with immunoSEQ multiplex PCR; TCRdb has only the in-frame clones, and not every one. The sample totals under 95,000 clones. Trimming removed 3 bases from V and 4 bases from J; junction bases left unmatched: 6. The germline V gene encodes CDR1 MNHEY and CDR2 SMNVEV (reference sequence). The CDR3 runs 15 residues. The TCR comes from a man in his fifties in good health and CMV-seronegative. The specimen was PBMCs. V usage is TRBV27 and J usage is TRBJ1-1, with 9 bases aligning to TRBD1. CDR3 nucleotide sequence: TGTGCCAGCAGTTTGACAGGGGACAGGGTCACTGAAGCTTTCTTT. Translating gives CASSLTGDRVTEAFF.